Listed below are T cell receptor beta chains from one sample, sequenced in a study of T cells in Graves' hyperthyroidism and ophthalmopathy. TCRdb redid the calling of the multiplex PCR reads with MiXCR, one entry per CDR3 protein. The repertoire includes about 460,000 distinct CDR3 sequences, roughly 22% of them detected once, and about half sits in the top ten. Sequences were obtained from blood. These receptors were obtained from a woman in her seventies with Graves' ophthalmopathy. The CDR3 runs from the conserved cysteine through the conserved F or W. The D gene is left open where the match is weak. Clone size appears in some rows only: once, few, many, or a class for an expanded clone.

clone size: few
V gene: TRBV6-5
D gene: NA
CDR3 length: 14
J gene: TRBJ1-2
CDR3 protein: CASSYGSGHYGYTF
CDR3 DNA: TGTGCCAGCAGTTATGGGAGCGGGCACTATGGCTACACCTTC

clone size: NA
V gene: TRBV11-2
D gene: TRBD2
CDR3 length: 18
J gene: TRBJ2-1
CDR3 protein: CASSRLAGGPSSYNEQFF
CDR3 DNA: TGTGCCAGCAGCCGACTAGCGGGAGGTCCGAGCTCCTACAATGAGCAGTTCTTC

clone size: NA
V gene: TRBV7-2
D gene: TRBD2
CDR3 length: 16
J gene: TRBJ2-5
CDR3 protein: CASSRHTGLAQETQYF
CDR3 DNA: TGTGCCAGCAGCCGTCATACGGGACTAGCGCAAGAGACCCAGTACTTC

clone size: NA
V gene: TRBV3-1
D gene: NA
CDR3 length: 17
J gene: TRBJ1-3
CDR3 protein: CASSQDMGRASGNTIYF
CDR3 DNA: TGTGCCAGCAGCCAAGATATGGGAAGGGCGTCCGGAAACACCATATATTTT

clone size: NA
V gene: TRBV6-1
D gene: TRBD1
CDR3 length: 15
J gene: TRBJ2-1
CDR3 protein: CASSLDRGAYNEQFF
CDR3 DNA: TGTGCCAGCAGTCTAGACAGGGGAGCCTACAATGAGCAGTTCTTC

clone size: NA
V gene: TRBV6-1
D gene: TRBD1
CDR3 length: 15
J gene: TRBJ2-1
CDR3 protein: CASGDRESSYNEQFF
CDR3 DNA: TGTGCCAGCGGGGACAGGGAGAGCTCCTACAATGAGCAGTTCTTC

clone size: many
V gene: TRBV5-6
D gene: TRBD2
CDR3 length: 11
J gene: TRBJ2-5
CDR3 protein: CASKGGETQYF
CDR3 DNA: TGTGCCAGCAAGGGAGGGGAGACCCAGTACTTC

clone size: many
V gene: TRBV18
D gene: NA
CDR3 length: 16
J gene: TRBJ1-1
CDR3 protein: CASSPSRQTVNTEAFF
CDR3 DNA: TGTGCCAGCTCACCATCGAGACAAACCGTGAACACTGAAGCTTTCTTT

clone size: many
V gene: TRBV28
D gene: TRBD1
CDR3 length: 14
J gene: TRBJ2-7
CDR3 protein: CASSVGTESYEQYF
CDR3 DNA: TGTGCCAGCAGTGTCGGGACAGAATCCTACGAGCAGTACTTC

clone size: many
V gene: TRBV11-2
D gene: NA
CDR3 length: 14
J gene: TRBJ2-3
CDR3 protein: CASSLEPHPDTQYF
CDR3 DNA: TGTGCCAGCAGCTTAGAGCCGCACCCGGATACGCAGTATTTT

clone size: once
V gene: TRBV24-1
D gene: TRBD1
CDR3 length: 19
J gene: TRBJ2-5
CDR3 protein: CATSDPTRRQGGGRETQYF
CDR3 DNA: TGTGCCACCAGTGATCCCACTCGACGACAGGGGGGTGGGAGAGAGACCCAGTACTTC

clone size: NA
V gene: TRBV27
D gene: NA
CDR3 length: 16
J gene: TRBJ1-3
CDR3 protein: CASTNSPQMSGNTIYF
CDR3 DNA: TGTGCCAGCACGAACTCACCCCAGATGTCTGGAAACACCATATATTTT

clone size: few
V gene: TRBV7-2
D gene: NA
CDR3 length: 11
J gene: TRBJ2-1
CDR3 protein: CASSLALEQFF
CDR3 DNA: TGTGCCAGCAGCTTAGCCCTAGAGCAGTTCTTC

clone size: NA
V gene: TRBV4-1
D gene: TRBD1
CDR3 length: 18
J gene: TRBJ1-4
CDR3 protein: CASSPQDRGLATNEKLFF
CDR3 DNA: TGCGCCAGCAGCCCCCAGGACAGGGGATTAGCAACTAATGAAAAACTGTTTTTT

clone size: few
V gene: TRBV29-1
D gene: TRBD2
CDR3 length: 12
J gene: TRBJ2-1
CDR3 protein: CSVLDGTSEQFF
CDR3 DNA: TGCAGCGTTTTAGATGGGACTAGCGAGCAGTTCTTC

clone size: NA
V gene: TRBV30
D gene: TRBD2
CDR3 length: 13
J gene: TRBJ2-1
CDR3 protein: CAWTRGGDNEQFF
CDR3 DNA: TGTGCCTGGACTAGGGGAGGGGACAATGAGCAGTTCTTC

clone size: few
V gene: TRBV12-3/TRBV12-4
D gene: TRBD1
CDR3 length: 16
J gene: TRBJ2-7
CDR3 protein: CASSLGSGQGTYEQYF
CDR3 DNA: TGTGCCAGCAGTTTAGGTTCGGGACAGGGAACCTACGAGCAGTACTTC

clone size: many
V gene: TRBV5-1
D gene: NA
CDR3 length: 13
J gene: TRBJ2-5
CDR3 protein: CASSLRERETQYF
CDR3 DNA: TGCGCCAGCAGCTTACGGGAGCGGGAGACCCAGTACTTC

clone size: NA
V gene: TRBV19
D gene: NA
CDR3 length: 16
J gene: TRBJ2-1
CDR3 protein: CASSIGGMGSYNEQFF
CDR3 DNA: TGTGCCAGTAGTATAGGGGGGATGGGTTCCTACAATGAGCAGTTCTTC

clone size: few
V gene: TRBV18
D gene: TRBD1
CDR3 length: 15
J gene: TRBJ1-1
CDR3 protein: CASFRDRGFDTEAFF
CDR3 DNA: TGTGCCAGCTTCCGGGACAGGGGGTTTGACACTGAAGCTTTCTTT

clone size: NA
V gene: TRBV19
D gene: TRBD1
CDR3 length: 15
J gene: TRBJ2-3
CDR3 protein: CASSVGTGFTDTQYF
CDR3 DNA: TGTGCCAGTAGTGTCGGGACAGGCTTCACAGATACGCAGTATTTT

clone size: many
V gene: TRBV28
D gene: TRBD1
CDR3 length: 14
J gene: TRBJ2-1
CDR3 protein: CASLGTGSYNEQFF
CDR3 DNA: TGTGCCAGCCTCGGGACAGGGTCATACAATGAGCAGTTCTTC

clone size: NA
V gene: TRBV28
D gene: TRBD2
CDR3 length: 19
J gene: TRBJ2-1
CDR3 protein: CASSPGLAGGLGSYNEQFF
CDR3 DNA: TGTGCCAGCAGCCCGGGACTAGCGGGAGGTCTTGGGTCCTACAATGAGCAGTTCTTC

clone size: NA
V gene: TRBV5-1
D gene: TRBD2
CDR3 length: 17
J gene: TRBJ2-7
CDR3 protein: CASSFTGLAGALYEQYF
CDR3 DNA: TGCGCCAGCAGCTTCACGGGACTAGCGGGCGCCCTATACGAGCAGTACTTC

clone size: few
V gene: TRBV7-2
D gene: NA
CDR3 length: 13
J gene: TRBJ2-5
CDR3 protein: CASSSHPQETQYF
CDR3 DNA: TGTGCCAGCAGCTCTCACCCCCAAGAGACCCAGTACTTC

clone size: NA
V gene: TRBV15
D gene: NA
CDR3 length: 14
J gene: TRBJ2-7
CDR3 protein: CATSTSWTNPEQYF
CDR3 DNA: TGTGCCACCAGCACCTCCTGGACGAACCCCGAGCAGTACTTC

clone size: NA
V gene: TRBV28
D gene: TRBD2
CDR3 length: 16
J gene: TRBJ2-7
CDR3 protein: CASSLGGTSAFYEQYF
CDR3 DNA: TGTGCCAGCAGCCTGGGCGGGACTAGCGCGTTCTACGAGCAGTACTTC

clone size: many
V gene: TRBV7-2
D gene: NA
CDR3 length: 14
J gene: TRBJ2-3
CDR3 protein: CASSPNWSTDTQYF
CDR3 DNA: TGTGCCAGCAGCCCAAACTGGAGCACAGATACGCAGTATTTT

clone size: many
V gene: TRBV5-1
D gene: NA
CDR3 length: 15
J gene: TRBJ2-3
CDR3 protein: CASSFGGPTLDTQYF
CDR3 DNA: TGCGCCAGCAGCTTTGGCGGACCTACCCTGGATACGCAGTATTTT

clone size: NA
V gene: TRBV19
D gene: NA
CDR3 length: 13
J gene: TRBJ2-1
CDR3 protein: CASRRNGPNEQFF
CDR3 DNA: TGTGCCAGTAGGAGGAACGGGCCCAATGAGCAGTTCTTC

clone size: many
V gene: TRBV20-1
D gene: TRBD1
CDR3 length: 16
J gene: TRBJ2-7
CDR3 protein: CSATDRGLPRGYEQYF
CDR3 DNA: TGCAGTGCTACCGACAGGGGGCTCCCTCGGGGGTACGAGCAGTACTTC

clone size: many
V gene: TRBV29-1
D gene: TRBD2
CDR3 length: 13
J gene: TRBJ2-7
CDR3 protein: CSVEAGTSYEQYF
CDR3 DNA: TGCAGCGTTGAAGCTGGGACTAGCTACGAGCAGTACTTC

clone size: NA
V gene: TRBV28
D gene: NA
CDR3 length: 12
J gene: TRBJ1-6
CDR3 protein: CASSFLNSPLHF
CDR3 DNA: TGTGCCAGCAGTTTTCTTAATTCACCCCTCCACTTT

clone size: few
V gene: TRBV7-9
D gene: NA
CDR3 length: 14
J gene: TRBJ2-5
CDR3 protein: CASSSPPVQETQYF
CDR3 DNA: TGTGCCAGCAGCTCCCCCCCGGTCCAAGAGACCCAGTACTTC

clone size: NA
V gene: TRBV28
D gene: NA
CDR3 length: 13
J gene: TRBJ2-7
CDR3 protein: CATYGHRSYEQYF
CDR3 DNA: TGTGCCACATACGGGCACAGGTCCTACGAGCAGTACTTC

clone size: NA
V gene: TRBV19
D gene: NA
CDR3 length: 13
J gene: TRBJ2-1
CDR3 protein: CASSILGTNEQFF
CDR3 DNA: TGTGCCAGTAGTATACTGGGGACGAATGAGCAGTTCTTC

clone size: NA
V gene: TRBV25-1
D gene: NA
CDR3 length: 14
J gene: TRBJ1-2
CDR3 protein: CASSERGDDNGYTF
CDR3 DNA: TGTGCCAGCAGTGAGAGAGGGGATGACAATGGCTACACCTTC

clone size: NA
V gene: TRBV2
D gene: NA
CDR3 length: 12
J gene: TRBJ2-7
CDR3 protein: CASTASSYEQYF
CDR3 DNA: TGTGCCAGCACAGCCAGCTCCTACGAGCAGTACTTC

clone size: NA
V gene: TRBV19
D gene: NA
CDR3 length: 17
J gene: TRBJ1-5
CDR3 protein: CASTLLESGAGNQPQHF
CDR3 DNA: TGTGCCAGTACCTTACTAGAATCTGGTGCCGGCAATCAGCCCCAGCATTTT

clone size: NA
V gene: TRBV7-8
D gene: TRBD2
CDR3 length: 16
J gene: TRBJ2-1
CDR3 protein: CASSLRASGRSNEQFF
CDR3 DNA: TGTGCCAGCAGCCTCCGCGCTAGCGGGAGGTCCAATGAGCAGTTCTTC

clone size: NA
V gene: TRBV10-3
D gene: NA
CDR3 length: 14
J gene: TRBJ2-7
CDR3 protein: CAIGEDRTAYEQYF
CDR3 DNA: TGTGCCATCGGAGAGGACAGAACCGCCTACGAGCAGTACTTC

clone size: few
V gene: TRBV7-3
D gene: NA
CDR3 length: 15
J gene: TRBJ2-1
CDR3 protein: CASSLNTGVGNEQFF
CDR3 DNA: TGTGCCAGCAGCTTAAATACGGGAGTAGGGAATGAGCAGTTCTTC

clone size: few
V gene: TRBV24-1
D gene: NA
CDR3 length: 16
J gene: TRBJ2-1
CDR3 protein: CATSDPSGPQRNEQFF
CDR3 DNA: TGTGCCACCAGTGATCCCTCCGGGCCCCAGAGGAATGAGCAGTTCTTC

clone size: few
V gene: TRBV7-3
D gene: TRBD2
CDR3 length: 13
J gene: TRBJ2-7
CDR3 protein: CASSRLAGDGQYF
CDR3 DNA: TGTGCCAGCAGTCGACTAGCGGGGGATGGGCAGTACTTC